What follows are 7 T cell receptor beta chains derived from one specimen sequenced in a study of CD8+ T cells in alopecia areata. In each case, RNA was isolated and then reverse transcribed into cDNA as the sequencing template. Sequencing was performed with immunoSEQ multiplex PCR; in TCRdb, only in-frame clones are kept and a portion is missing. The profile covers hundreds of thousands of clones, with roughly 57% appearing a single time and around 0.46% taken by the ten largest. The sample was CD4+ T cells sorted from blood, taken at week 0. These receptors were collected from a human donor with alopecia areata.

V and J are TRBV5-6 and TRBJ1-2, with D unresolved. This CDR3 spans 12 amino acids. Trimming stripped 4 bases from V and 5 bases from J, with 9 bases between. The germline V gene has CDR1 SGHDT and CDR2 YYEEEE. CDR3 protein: CASSPKGYGYTF. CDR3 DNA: TGTGCCAGCAGCCCAAAGGGTTATGGCTACACCTTC.

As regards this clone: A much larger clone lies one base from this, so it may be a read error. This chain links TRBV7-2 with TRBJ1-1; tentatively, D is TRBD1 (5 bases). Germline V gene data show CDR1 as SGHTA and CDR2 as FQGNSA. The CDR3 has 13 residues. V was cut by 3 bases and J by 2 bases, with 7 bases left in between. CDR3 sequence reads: CASSFQGNTEAFF. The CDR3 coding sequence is TGTGCCAGCAGCTTCCAGGGTAACACTGAAGCTTTCTTT.

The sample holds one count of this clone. The CDR3 coding sequence is TGCGCCAGCAGCTTGGGGCACAGCACATACGAGCAGTACTTC. This translates into CASSLGHSTYEQYF. The chain uses TRBV5-1 and TRBJ2-7; D gene ambiguous. The CDR3 covers 14 residues. Trimming left V 0 bases short and J 4 bases short, with 11 bases between. Germline V gives CDR1 SGHRS, CDR2 YFSETQ.

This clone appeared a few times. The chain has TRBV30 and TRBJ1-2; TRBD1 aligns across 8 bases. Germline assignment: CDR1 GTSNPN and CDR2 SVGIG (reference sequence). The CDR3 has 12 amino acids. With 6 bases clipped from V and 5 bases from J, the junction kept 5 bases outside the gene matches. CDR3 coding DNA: TGTGCCTGCCATGACAGGGGTTATGGCTACACCTTC. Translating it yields CACHDRGYGYTF.

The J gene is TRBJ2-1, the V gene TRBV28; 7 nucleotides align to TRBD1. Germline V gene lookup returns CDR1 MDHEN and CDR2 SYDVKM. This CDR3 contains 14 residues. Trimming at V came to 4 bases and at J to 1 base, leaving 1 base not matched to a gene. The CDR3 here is CASSSGQSYNEQFF. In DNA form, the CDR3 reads TGTGCCAGCAGTTCGGGACAGTCCTACAATGAGCAGTTCTTC.

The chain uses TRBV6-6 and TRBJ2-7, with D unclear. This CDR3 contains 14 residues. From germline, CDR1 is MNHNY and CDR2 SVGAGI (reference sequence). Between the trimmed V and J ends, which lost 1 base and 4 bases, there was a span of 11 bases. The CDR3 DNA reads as TGTGCCAGCAGTTACTATCCTGGTAGATACGAGCAGTACTTC. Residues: CASSYYPGRYEQYF.

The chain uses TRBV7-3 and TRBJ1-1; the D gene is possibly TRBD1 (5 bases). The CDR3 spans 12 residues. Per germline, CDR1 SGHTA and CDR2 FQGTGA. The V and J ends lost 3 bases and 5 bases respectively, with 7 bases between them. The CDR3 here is CASSFQGTEAFF. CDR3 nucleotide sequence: TGTGCCAGCAGCTTTCAGGGTACTGAAGCTTTCTTT.